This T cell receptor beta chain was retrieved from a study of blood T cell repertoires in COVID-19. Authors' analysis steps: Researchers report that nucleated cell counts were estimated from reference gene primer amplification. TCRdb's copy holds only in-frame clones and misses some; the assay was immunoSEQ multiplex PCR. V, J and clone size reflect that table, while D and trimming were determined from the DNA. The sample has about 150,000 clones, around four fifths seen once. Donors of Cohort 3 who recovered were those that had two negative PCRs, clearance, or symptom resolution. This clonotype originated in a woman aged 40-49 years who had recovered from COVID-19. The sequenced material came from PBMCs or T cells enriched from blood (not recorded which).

The CDR3 DNA follows: TGTGCCAGTAGTATAAGAGGGGATCGCGGGGAGGCTTTCTTT. Protein: CASSIRGDRGEAFF. The chain links TRBV19 to TRBJ1-1, with a possible D match to TRBD1 (5 bases). The CDR3 contains 14 residues. Germline CDR1 and CDR2: LNHDA and SQIVND (reference sequence). V lost 2 bases and J lost 11, with 18 bases in between.